One and the same sample provided the 25 T cell receptor beta chains below, sequenced in a study of cytomegalovirus exposure and HLA in healthy donors. PCR involved 60 Vbeta and 13 Jbeta primers. Sequencing was performed with immunoSEQ multiplex PCR; in TCRdb, only in-frame clones are kept and a portion is missing. The sample records around 99,000 clones, 60% to 80% being singletons. The sequencing input was PBMCs. These receptors came from a man in his forties in good health and CMV-seronegative.

Only one count was recorded for this clone. The CDR3 coding sequence is TGCGCCAGCAGTGAGAGGGGGAAATTAGAGACCCAGTACTTC. Its protein product is CASSERGKLETQYF. J is TRBJ2-5 and V is TRBV10-1, with D possibly TRBD1 on 6 matching bases. CDR1 and CDR2 from the germline V gene are WNHNN and SYGVQD (reference sequence). The CDR3 is 14 residues long. Trimming stripped 2 bases from V and 4 bases from J, with 11 bases between.

The table lists this clone with a count of one. The chain carries TRBV18 and TRBJ1-5, with a possible D match to TRBD1 (6 bases). The germline gives CDR1 KGHSH, CDR2 LQKENI. The CDR3 length is 14 residues. Trimming left V 3 bases short and J 4 bases short, with 10 bases between. As DNA, the CDR3 is TGTGCCAGCTCACCGGACAGACGAAATCAGCCCCAGCATTTT. Translated: CASSPDRRNQPQHF.

The CDR3 sequence: CASSPSLARTDTQYF. The CDR3 DNA is TGTGCCAGCAGCCCTTCCTTGGCTCGCACAGATACGCAGTATTTT. The chain couples TRBV7-9 to TRBJ2-3; D remains ambiguous. CDR3 size: 15 residues. The germline CDR1 and CDR2 sequences are SEHNR and FQNEAQ (reference sequence). The ends were cut back, 5 bases at V and 1 base at J, with 13 bases in the middle.

The genes are TRBV15 and TRBJ1-1; tentative D call: TRBD1 (6 bases). The length of the CDR3 is 15 residues. Trimming stripped 1 base from V and 0 bases from J, with 9 bases between. The V gene's germline CDR1 is LNHNV and CDR2 YYDKDF (reference sequence). CDR3 sequence: CATSRGQAMNTEAFF. The CDR3 nucleotides read TGTGCCACCAGCAGAGGACAGGCGATGAACACTGAAGCTTTCTTT.

A few counts support this clone. The chain employs TRBV5-1 and TRBJ1-6; 11 bases map to TRBD1. The V and J ends lost 4 bases and 9 bases, in that order; junction bases with no gene match: 15. Germline V gives CDR1 SGHRS, CDR2 YFSETQ. CDR3 length equals 18 residues. This CDR3 reads CASSAGQGVQYTSSPLHF. CDR3 nucleotides: TGCGCCAGCAGCGCGGGACAGGGGGTCCAGTACACGTCTTCACCCCTCCACTTT.

The chain combines TRBV2 with TRBJ1-5, with D perhaps matching TRBD1 (5 bases). Deletions cut 6 bases from V and 9 bases from J, with 18 bases between. Germline CDR1 reads SNHLY; CDR2 reads FYNNEI. The length of the CDR3 is 14 residues. The CDR3 is CASSSGTSLGPQHF. In DNA, the CDR3 is TGTGCCAGCAGCTCGGGGACTTCCCTCGGGCCCCAGCATTTT.

V gene TRBV7-9 combines with J gene TRBJ2-5; maybe TRBD2 (7 bases). CDR1 and CDR2 (germline): SEHNR, FQNEAQ (reference sequence). The CDR3 is made up of 15 amino acids. The ends were cut back, 7 bases at V and 1 base at J, with 16 bases in the middle. Written as DNA, the CDR3 is TGTGCCAGCACCGCTGGGGGGGCTTCCCAAGAGACCCAGTACTTC. Its translation: CASTAGGASQETQYF.

V is TRBV7-9 and J is TRBJ2-3; 10 bases line up with TRBD2. The germline V gene encodes CDR1 SEHNR and CDR2 FQNEAQ (reference sequence). The ends lost 4 bases at V and 4 bases at J; junction bases unmatched: 5. The CDR3 totals 15 residues. Here the CDR3 reads CASSSLAGDPDTQYF. CDR3 DNA: TGTGCCAGCAGCTCGCTAGCGGGGGATCCAGATACGCAGTATTTT. The full variable domain, rest sourced from reference TRBV7-9 and TRBJ2-3, is DTGVSQNPRHKITKRGQNVTFRCDPISEHNRLYWYRQTLGQGPEFLTYFQNEAQLEKSRLLSDRFSAERPKGSFSTLEIQRTEQGDSAMYLCASSSLAGDPDTQYFGPGTRLTVL.

This clone appeared once. V and J are TRBV7-3 and TRBJ2-7, with D possibly matching TRBD2 (6 bases). The V end was cut by 5 bases, the J end by 0 bases, with 14 bases between. The CDR3 loop spans 15 amino acids. CDR1 is SGHTA and CDR2 is FQGTGA in the germline V gene. CDR3 sequence reads: CASSPTSTSSYEQYF. CDR3 nucleotides: TGTGCCAGCAGCCCTACTAGCACGAGCTCCTACGAGCAGTACTTC.

CDR3 nucleotides: TGTGCCAGCAGCGCACAGGGGTGGAAGGGCTACACCTTC. Translating gives CASSAQGWKGYTF. The chain is built from TRBV5-4 and TRBJ1-2; 7 bases are a match to TRBD1. Trimming removed 4 bases from V and 8 bases from J; junction bases left unmatched: 8. CDR1 and CDR2 (germline): SGHNT, YYREEE (reference sequence). CDR3 length: 13 residues.

The chain recombines TRBV6-4 with TRBJ1-6; D unclear. The CDR3 consists of 18 residues. Trimming took off 1 base at V and 7 bases at J, with 20 bases between the two ends. Germline V gives CDR1 MRHNA, CDR2 SNTAGT. The CDR3 bases are TGTGCCAGCAGTGACTTCATCCCCCCACAGCCCGAGAATTCACCCCTCCACTTT. Translation gives CASSDFIPPQPENSPLHF.

This clone was detected only a few times. The V call is TRBV5-4, the J call TRBJ2-2; TRBD2 matches at 8 bases. V shed 6 bases and J 1 base; nucleotides not matched to a gene: 5. The CDR3 covers 15 residues. Germline V lookup: CDR1 SGHNT, CDR2 YYREEE (reference sequence). The CDR3, as DNA: TGTGCCAGCACCCTGGGACTAGGGAACACCGGGGAGCTGTTTTTT. Its protein product is CASTLGLGNTGELFF.

The gene calls are TRBV10-1 and TRBJ2-2, with D perhaps TRBD2 (7 bases). The CDR3 totals 16 residues. The germline V gene encodes CDR1 WNHNN and CDR2 SYGVQD (reference sequence). Deletions cut 7 bases from V and 0 bases from J, with 15 bases between. The CDR3 loop is CASTIRGGTNTGELFF. DNA of the CDR3: TGCGCCAGCACCATTAGGGGGGGTACGAACACCGGGGAGCTGTTTTTT.

The chain employs TRBV28 and TRBJ2-3; no firm D call. The ends were cut back, 8 bases at V and 4 bases at J, with 7 bases in the middle. The CDR3 has 11 amino acids. The germline V gene encodes CDR1 MDHEN and CDR2 SYDVKM. The CDR3, as DNA: TGTGCCAGCCTTGGCCCAGATACGCAGTATTTT. Its protein is CASLGPDTQYF.

The rearrangement links TRBV5-6 to TRBJ2-2, with 7 bases matching TRBD1. Germline values: CDR1 SGHDT, CDR2 YYEEEE. CDR3 length equals 16 residues. With 4 bases clipped from V and 0 bases from J, the junction kept 6 bases outside the gene matches. The chain's CDR3 is CASSRPGTANTGELFF. DNA of the CDR3: TGTGCCAGCAGCCGCCCCGGGACAGCGAACACCGGGGAGCTGTTTTTT. Drawing the rest from reference TRBV5-6 and TRBJ2-2, the complete variable domain is DAGVTQSPTHLIKTRGQQVTLRCSPKSGHDTVSWYQQALGQGPQFIFQYYEEEERQRGNFPDRFSGHQFPNYSSELNVNALLLGDSALYLCASSRPGTANTGELFFGEGSRLTVL.

V and J are TRBV30 and TRBJ1-2; no reliable D call. The CDR3 contains 11 residues. Germline loops: CDR1 GTSNPN, CDR2 SVGIG (reference sequence). Trimming removed 1 base from V and 4 bases from J, with 4 bases in between. The CDR3 region is CAWSDTYGYTF. The CDR3 DNA follows: TGTGCCTGGAGTGACACCTATGGCTACACCTTC.

J is TRBJ2-7 and V is TRBV6-1; possibly TRBD2 for D (6 bases). Trimming removed 3 bases from V and 2 bases from J, with 14 bases in between. This CDR3 spans 15 amino acids. Germline V CDR1 and CDR2: MNHNS, SASEGT. CDR3 residues: CASSDRGTGAYEQYF. Here the CDR3 DNA reads TGTGCCAGCAGTGACCGGGGTACGGGGGCCTACGAGCAGTACTTC.

The rearrangement joins TRBV2 to TRBJ1-2, with D possibly being TRBD1 (6 bases). Germline V lookup: CDR1 SNHLY, CDR2 FYNNEI. Trimming took off 7 bases at V and 2 bases at J, with 11 bases between the two ends. The CDR3 consists of 13 residues. In nucleotides, the CDR3 is TGTGCCAGCAAAAACGACAGGAACTATGGCTACACCTTC. Its translation: CASKNDRNYGYTF.

This rearrangement joins TRBV10-3 to TRBJ2-1; 9 nucleotides line up with TRBD1. This CDR3 is 13 amino acids long. With V trimmed by 10 bases and J by 9 bases, 10 bases remained unmatched. Germline lookup yields CDR1 ENHRY and CDR2 SYGVKD. The chain's CDR3 is CATRWTGDSEQFF. CDR3 coding DNA: TGTGCCACCCGATGGACAGGGGACTCTGAGCAGTTCTTC.

The chain uses TRBV23-1 and TRBJ2-7; TRBD2 is a possible D gene (6 bases). TRBV23-1 is noted as an ORF with a role that remains uncertain. Trimming stripped 1 base from V and 3 bases from J, with 16 bases between. The CDR3 is 16 residues long. CDR3 nucleotide sequence: TGCGCCAGCAGTCAATGGGGCGGGAAAGATTTCTACGAGCAGTACTTC. Translating it yields CASSQWGGKDFYEQYF.

V gene TRBV7-9 combines with J gene TRBJ2-5, with 8 nucleotides matching TRBD1. The last part of the DNA fits TRBJ2-7 better; the J call may be wrong. This CDR3 is built from 14 residues. The V gene's germline CDR1 is SEHNR and CDR2 FQNEAQ (reference sequence). The CDR3 spells CASSLGTGSHEQYF. Here the CDR3 DNA reads TGTGCCAGCAGCTTAGGGACAGGGTCCCACGAGCAGTACTTC.

V gene TRBV30 combines with J gene TRBJ1-6, with D unclear. The germline V gene encodes CDR1 GTSNPN and CDR2 SVGIG (reference sequence). This CDR3 spans 14 amino acids. V lost 0 bases to trimming and J lost 6 bases, with 9 bases between them. The CDR3 bases are TGTGCCTGGAGTGTTTTGAGTGTTAATTCACCCCTCCACTTT. This encodes CAWSVLSVNSPLHF.

The rearrangement links TRBV6-6 to TRBJ2-5, with D possibly TRBD2 on 7 matching bases. Judging by the DNA end, TRBJ2-7 fits better; the J call may be wrong. This CDR3 has 15 amino acids. Germline CDR1 and CDR2: MNHNY and SVGAGI (reference sequence). The CDR3 protein is CASSGGPSGNYEQYF. The CDR3 DNA reads TGTGCCAGCAGTGGGGGGCCTAGCGGTAACTACGAGCAGTACTTC.

This clone turned up a few times. This chain links TRBV7-6 with TRBJ2-7, with D tentatively TRBD1 (5 bases). The CDR3 extends over 15 amino acids. From germline, CDR1 is SGHVS and CDR2 FNYEAQ. The V end lost 5 bases, the J end lost 2 bases, and 16 bases lay between the germline ends. The DNA for the CDR3 is TGTGCCAGCAGCCCAGGACACCTAATTACCTACGAGCAGTACTTC. Its protein product is CASSPGHLITYEQYF.

This clone was observed a handful of times. The V gene is TRBV2, the J gene TRBJ1-6; perhaps TRBD1 as D (5 bases). Trimming took off 7 bases at V and 4 bases at J, with 14 bases between the two ends. This CDR3 has 15 residues. Germline V lookup: CDR1 SNHLY, CDR2 FYNNEI. This chain's CDR3 is CASKGGDQYNSPLHF. In DNA form, the CDR3 reads TGTGCCAGCAAGGGCGGGGACCAATATAATTCACCCCTCCACTTT.